A single sample is the source of the 21 T cell receptor beta chains below, sequenced in a study of shared clonotypes between healthy human individuals. Profiling relied on immunoSEQ multiplex PCR, and the TCRdb table lists in-frame clones only, not all of them. The table shows about 600,000 clones, with roughly 96% occurring only once. Naive CD8 cells were CD45RO-negative, positively selected for CCR7, excluding terminally differentiated effector memory CD45RA+ cells. Sequencing was performed on naive CD8+ T cells sorted from blood. Receptor source: a woman in her thirties in good health.

CDR3 region: CASSYSTGGTQHF. The CDR3 coding sequence is TGTGCCAGCAGTTACTCGACAGGGGGAACCCAGCATTTT. The chain employs TRBV6-5 and TRBJ1-5, with TRBD1 matching over 9 bases. V was clipped by 0 bases and J by 11 bases; unmatched bases: 2. From germline, CDR1 is MNHEY and CDR2 SVGAGI. The CDR3 sequence is 13 residues long.

This chain joins TRBV9 and TRBJ2-1, with 7 bases that match TRBD1. Trimming cost V 6 bases and J 4 bases; bases outside gene matches: 13. CDR1 SGDLS and CDR2 YYNGEE come from the germline V gene. The CDR3 totals 16 residues. The CDR3 DNA follows: TGTGCCAGCACCGGAGAAGGACAGGATAGATACAATGAGCAGTTCTTC. Amino acid sequence: CASTGEGQDRYNEQFF.

This sequence joins TRBV28 and TRBJ2-5; unclear D gene. This CDR3 spans 14 amino acids. The V end was cut by 2 bases, the J end by 2 bases, with 9 bases between. CDR1 is MDHEN and CDR2 is SYDVKM in the germline V gene. CDR3 in DNA: TGTGCCAGCAGTTTAGTCGGGTCGCAAGAGACCCAGTACTTC. Translation gives CASSLVGSQETQYF.

This chain links TRBV28 with TRBJ2-3, with 7 bases identical to TRBD2. CDR1 is MDHEN and CDR2 is SYDVKM in the germline V gene. The CDR3 contains 17 residues. The J segment lost 0 bases and the V segment lost 7 bases, leaving 13 bases of the junction unmatched. In DNA, the CDR3 is TGTGCCAGCATCAACCCCCCGGGAGGCGGAAGCACAGATACGCAGTATTTT. Its protein product is CASINPPGGGSTDTQYF.

The chain employs TRBV5-8 and TRBJ2-7; 8 bases agree with TRBD2. The CDR3 has 15 amino acids. The ends lost 3 bases at V and 5 bases at J; junction bases unmatched: 10. CDR1 is SGHTS and CDR2 is YDEGEE in the germline V gene. CDR3 in DNA: TGTGCCAGCAGCTGGAGCGGGAGAGGGACGGACGAGCAGTACTTC. It yields the protein CASSWSGRGTDEQYF.

The chain employs TRBV5-4 and TRBJ2-1, with D possibly TRBD2 on 6 matching bases. V lost 3 bases and J lost 2, with 15 bases in between. The CDR3 runs 16 residues. The germline V gene encodes CDR1 SGHNT and CDR2 YYREEE (reference sequence). CDR3 in amino acids: CASSSPRDSAYNEQFF. CDR3 sequence (DNA): TGTGCCAGCAGCTCCCCAAGGGACTCCGCCTACAATGAGCAGTTCTTC.

The V call is TRBV9, the J call TRBJ1-1; D uncertain. The CDR3 covers 13 residues. The V end lost 6 bases, the J end lost 3 bases, and 12 bases lay between the germline ends. Looked up from germline, CDR1 is SGDLS and CDR2 is YYNGEE. The CDR3 sequence is CASKRPWDTEAFF. CDR3 nucleotide sequence: TGTGCCAGCAAACGGCCCTGGGACACTGAAGCTTTCTTT. The full variable domain, its missing parts supplied by reference TRBV9 and TRBJ1-1, is DSGVTQTPKHLITATGQRVTLRCSPRSGDLSVYWYQQSLDQGLQFLIQYYNGEERAKGNILERFSAQQFPDLHSELNLSSLELGDSALYFCASKRPWDTEAFFGQGTRLTVV.

In regard to this clone: The sample has other DNA sequences that encode this CDR3 too. The V call is TRBV29-1, the J call TRBJ1-1, with a possible D match to TRBD1 (5 bases). The V and J ends lost 0 bases and 3 bases respectively, with 14 bases between them. The germline V gene has CDR1 SQVTM and CDR2 ANQGSEA. CDR3 length equals 15 residues. The CDR3 DNA reads as TGCAGCGTTGAAGATCGCGGGGCCCCGGACACTGAAGCTTTCTTT. Translation: CSVEDRGAPDTEAFF.

V gene TRBV13 combines with J gene TRBJ2-7; TRBD2 agrees at 12 bases. V dropped 5 bases and J dropped 3; count of bases not matched to a gene: 5. CDR3 length equals 15 residues. Germline values: CDR1 PRHDT, CDR2 FYEKMQ (reference sequence). This CDR3 reads CASSTTSGRHYEQYF. CDR3 coding DNA: TGTGCCAGCAGCACCACTAGCGGGAGGCACTACGAGCAGTACTTC. Supplemented by reference TRBV13 and TRBJ2-7, the full variable domain reads AAGVIQSPRHLIKEKRETATLKCYPIPRHDTVYWYQQGPGQDPQFLISFYEKMQSDKGSIPDRFSAQQFSDYHSELNMSSLELGDSALYFCASSTTSGRHYEQYFGPGTRLTVT.

The chain couples TRBV4-2 to TRBJ2-5, with 12 bases fitting TRBD2. The J call may be faulty, since TRBJ2-7 better matches the DNA end. Germline loops: CDR1 LGHNA, CDR2 YNFKEQ. The CDR3 has 17 residues. The CDR3 DNA is TGTGCCAGCAGCCCCCACCAGACTAGCGGGAGTAAGTACGAGCAGTACTTC. This translates into CASSPHQTSGSKYEQYF.

This chain uses TRBV28 with TRBJ2-1; D unresolved. From germline, CDR1 is MDHEN and CDR2 SYDVKM. The CDR3 totals 14 residues. Between the trimmed V and J ends, which lost 2 bases and 6 bases, there was a span of 11 bases. The CDR3 DNA is TGTGCCAGCAGTTTAGGACCCCTTGTCAATGAGCAGTTCTTC. It specifies CASSLGPLVNEQFF.

V and J are TRBV28 and TRBJ2-2, with 9 bases fitting TRBD2. The CDR3 contains 17 residues. Losses at the gene ends were 3 bases for V and 5 bases for J; bases not matched to a gene: 10. Germline CDR1 and CDR2: MDHEN and SYDVKM. CDR3 region: CASSLGGGRALTGELFF. In nucleotides, the CDR3 is TGTGCCAGCAGTTTGGGTGGCGGGAGGGCCTTGACCGGGGAGCTGTTTTTT.

The V call is TRBV4-1, the J call TRBJ2-7, with D possibly matching TRBD1 (5 bases). Germline V gene sequence: CDR1 MGHRA, CDR2 YSYEKL. V shed 3 bases and J shed 0 bases, with 15 bases lying between them. The CDR3 extends over 16 amino acids. CDR3 in amino acids: CASSHGTTDSSYEQYF. Written as DNA, the CDR3 is TGCGCCAGCAGCCACGGAACGACAGACAGCTCCTACGAGCAGTACTTC.

The V call is TRBV29-1, the J call TRBJ2-1, with 11 bases lining up with TRBD2. The length of the CDR3 is 17 residues. Germline CDR1 reads SQVTM; CDR2 reads ANQGSEA. J gave up 0 bases and V 6 bases, and 10 bases lay outside the gene matches. DNA of the CDR3: TGCAGCGTCTTCAGTCGACTAGCGGGACGCTCCTACAATGAGCAGTTCTTC. Translation gives CSVFSRLAGRSYNEQFF.

The chain combines TRBV13 with TRBJ2-7, with 13 bases fitting TRBD2. Trimming took 5 bases from V and 7 from J; bases not matched to a gene: 5. This CDR3 has 14 residues. The germline V gene encodes CDR1 PRHDT and CDR2 FYEKMQ (reference sequence). DNA of the CDR3: TGTGCCAGCAGCCCCGGACTAGCGGGAGTAGAGCAGTACTTC. Translation: CASSPGLAGVEQYF.

This chain uses TRBV19 with TRBJ2-1, with D possibly matching TRBD2 (6 bases). This CDR3 contains 16 residues. V shed 5 bases and J shed 8 bases, with 22 bases lying between them. CDR1 is LNHDA, CDR2 SQIVND, per germline (reference sequence). The CDR3 DNA reads TGTGCCAGTAGTCCCCTCAAGGAGACTAGAATGGATGAGCAGTTCTTC. The encoded protein is CASSPLKETRMDEQFF.

This chain connects TRBV27 to TRBJ2-1; D remains unclear. The CDR3 sequence is 14 residues long. Looked up from germline, CDR1 is MNHEY and CDR2 is SMNVEV (reference sequence). V lost 2 bases, J lost 2 bases, and 7 bases lay in between. CDR3 amino acids: CASSLRQPYNEQFF. CDR3 DNA: TGTGCCAGCAGTTTAAGGCAGCCCTACAATGAGCAGTTCTTC.

The chain joins TRBV28 to TRBJ2-7; 8 bases are a match to TRBD1. From germline, CDR1 is MDHEN and CDR2 SYDVKM. The CDR3 is 14 residues long. The ends lost 3 bases at V and 0 bases at J; junction bases unmatched: 1. As DNA, the CDR3 is TGTGCCAGCAGTTTCGGACAGGGCTCCTACGAGCAGTACTTC. Translated, it gives CASSFGQGSYEQYF. The full variable domain, rest sourced from reference TRBV28 and TRBJ2-7, is DVKVTQSSRYLVKRTGEKVFLECVQDMDHENMFWYRQDPGLGLRLIYFSYDVKMKEKGDIPEGYSVSREKKERFSLILESASTNQTSMYLCASSFGQGSYEQYFGPGTRLTVT.

The J gene is TRBJ1-3, the V gene TRBV11-2; a weak D match, TRBD1 (5 bases). V was pared by 5 bases and J by 2 bases, with 13 bases between. This CDR3 is built from 15 residues. Germline V gene sequence: CDR1 SGHAT, CDR2 FQNNGV. CDR3 DNA sequence: TGTGCCAGCAGCCCAAGTGTGGGGGCTGGAAACACCATATATTTT. It specifies CASSPSVGAGNTIYF.

This chain joins TRBV4-1 and TRBJ1-4, with TRBD1 matching 8 bases. Unmatched junction bases numbered 8, after V lost 1 base and J lost 4 bases. The germline V gene encodes CDR1 MGHRA and CDR2 YSYEKL. CDR3 length: 17 residues. The CDR3 here is CASSQVGRTGNNEKLFF. Written as DNA, the CDR3 is TGCGCCAGCAGCCAAGTAGGTCGGACAGGGAATAATGAAAAACTGTTTTTT.

The rearrangement uses TRBV4-1 and TRBJ1-2, with D perhaps TRBD1 (5 bases). The CDR3 is made up of 14 amino acids. Germline CDR1 reads MGHRA; CDR2 reads YSYEKL. The V end was cut by 4 bases, the J end by 6 bases, with 15 bases between. The CDR3 coding sequence is TGCGCCAGCAGCCCATCGGACATGGCTGATGGCTACACCTTC. Its protein product is CASSPSDMADGYTF.